One sample yielded the 5 T cell receptor beta chains listed below, sequenced in a study of blood T cell repertoires in COVID-19. Profiling relied on immunoSEQ multiplex PCR, and the TCRdb table lists in-frame clones only, not all of them. Here the sample spans approximately 170,000 clones, more than 75% being singletons. The sample taken for sequencing was peripheral blood. These receptors originate from a man over 45 who had recovered from COVID-19.

This chain's CDR3 is CASSPSPETQYF. The CDR3 nucleotides read TGTGCCAGCTCACCTTCTCCAGAGACCCAGTACTTC. J is TRBJ2-5 and V is TRBV18; D is uncertain. Trimming removed 3 bases at V and 4 bases at J, with 6 bases between. Germline V gene data show CDR1 as KGHSH and CDR2 as LQKENI. CDR3 length equals 12 residues.

This chain joins TRBV29-1 and TRBJ2-2; 13 positions agree with TRBD2. The junction had 21 bases not matched to a gene; V was cut back by 2 bases and J by 6 bases. The germline V gene encodes CDR1 SQVTM and CDR2 ANQGSEA. This CDR3 contains 21 residues. For the CDR3, the DNA is TGCAGCGTTGAAAACCCCACAGGGGGAGGTGGACTAGCGGGAGTTTCCGGGGAGCTGTTTTTT. It translates to CSVENPTGGGGLAGVSGELFF.

The chain joins TRBV5-4 to TRBJ2-5; 9 bases agree with TRBD1. The CDR3 is made up of 16 amino acids. J lost 5 bases, V lost 4 bases, and 12 bases had no gene match. CDR1 SGHNT and CDR2 YYREEE come from the germline V gene (reference sequence). The CDR3 sequence: CASSEGQGRAQETQYF. The CDR3 DNA reads as TGTGCCAGCAGCGAGGGACAGGGTAGAGCCCAGGAGACCCAGTACTTC.

Only one count was recorded for this clone. The V call is TRBV5-4, the J call TRBJ1-4, with TRBD1 identical over 12 bases. Per the germline V gene, CDR1 is SGHNT and CDR2 is YYREEE (reference sequence). With V trimmed by 4 bases and J by 8 bases, 6 bases remained unmatched. The CDR3 consists of 15 residues. CDR3 residues: CASSLGQGAGEKLFF. The CDR3 nucleotides are TGTGCCAGCAGCCTGGGACAGGGGGCGGGAGAAAAACTGTTTTTT. The full variable domain, with the rest looked up from reference TRBV5-4 and TRBJ1-4, is ETGVTQSPTHLIKTRGQQVTLRCSSQSGHNTVSWYQQALGQGPQFIFQYYREEENGRGNFPPRFSGLQFPNYSSELNVNALELDDSALYLCASSLGQGAGEKLFFGSGTQLSVL.

V gene TRBV6-2 or TRBV6-3 combines with J gene TRBJ1-5; the match to TRBD1 covers 8 bases. Germline CDR1 reads MNHEY; CDR2 reads SVGEGT. Trimming removed 6 bases from V and 7 bases from J; junction bases left unmatched: 8. This CDR3 has 14 residues. CDR3 in amino acids: CASSFVRGQQPQHF. CDR3 coding DNA: TGTGCCAGCAGCTTTGTCAGGGGGCAACAGCCCCAGCATTTT.